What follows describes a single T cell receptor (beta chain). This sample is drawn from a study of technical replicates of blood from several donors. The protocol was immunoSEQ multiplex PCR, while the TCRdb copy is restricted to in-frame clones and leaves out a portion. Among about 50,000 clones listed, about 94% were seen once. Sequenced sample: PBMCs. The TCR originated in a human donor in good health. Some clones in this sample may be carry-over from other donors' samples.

The CDR3 DNA is TGTGCCAGCAGCTTAGAGCCCGGGACTAGGGATCACAATGAGCAGTTCTTC. Amino acid sequence: CASSLEPGTRDHNEQFF. This chain joins TRBV7-9 and TRBJ2-1; 8 bases line up with TRBD2. CDR3 size: 17 residues. Germline lookup yields CDR1 SEHNR and CDR2 FQNEAQ (reference sequence). The ends lost 1 base at V and 5 bases at J; junction bases unmatched: 10.